The 27 T cell receptor beta chains below were found in one sample sequenced in a study of beta chain features in type 1 diabetes. General study points: In every one of the four CD4+ subsets, TCRB CDR3s were moderately but significantly shorter in Type 1 diabetes patients.

For these TCRs, the target antigens are not known. Expressed TCRB transcripts were sequenced after all isolated RNA was converted to cDNA. The data were produced by immunoSEQ multiplex PCR, yet TCRdb's version contains in-frame clones alone and is incomplete. The sample lists 40,000 to 55,000 clones, around 45% seen once, with around 0.13% in the top ten. The sequencing sample was made of stem cell memory CD4+ T cells from blood. These receptors all come from a man aged 25-45 years with type 1 diabetes.

This clone was detected a few times. One end of the junction does not line up with germline, which may come from a read error. This chain connects TRBV29-1 to TRBJ1-2, with 11 bases matching TRBD1. Looked up from germline, CDR1 is SQVTM and CDR2 is ANQGSEA. This CDR3 is 11 amino acids long. The CDR3 sequence: CSVEGTGGCTF. For the CDR3, the DNA is TGCAGCGTTGAAGGGACAGGGGGCTGCACCTTC.

This rearrangement joins TRBV2 to TRBJ2-1; D possibly corresponds to TRBD2 (5 bases). V was pared by 9 bases and J by 6 bases, with 12 bases between. The CDR3 has 12 residues. Germline CDR1 and CDR2: SNHLY and FYNNEI. The chain's CDR3 is CASEERPNEQFF. CDR3 nucleotides: TGTGCCAGTGAAGAGCGGCCCAATGAGCAGTTCTTC.

This clone has only a few counts. The V gene is TRBV9, the J gene TRBJ2-3; 10 bases align to TRBD2. J was trimmed by 5 bases and V by 2 bases; bases with no gene match: 5. The CDR3 loop spans 15 amino acids. CDR1 and CDR2 from the germline V gene are SGDLS and YYNGEE. CDR3 coding DNA: TGTGCCAGCAGCGTTACCGGGACTAGCGTAGATACGCAGTATTTT. Translating gives CASSVTGTSVDTQYF.

Only a few counts were recorded for this clone. The CDR3 DNA sequence: TGTGCCAGCAGCTTAAGGAGGGAAGCTTTCTTT. This codes for CASSLRREAFF. The V call is TRBV11-2, the J call TRBJ1-1; D is unclear. Germline values: CDR1 SGHAT, CDR2 FQNNGV. The CDR3 consists of 11 residues. V was cut by 2 bases and J by 8 bases, with 6 bases left in between.

This clone was picked up a small number of times. The chain carries TRBV29-1 and TRBJ2-3; a weak D match, TRBD1 (6 bases). CDR3 length: 12 amino acids. CDR1 is SQVTM, CDR2 ANQGSEA, per germline. The V end was cut by 7 bases, the J end by 3 bases, with 11 bases between. The CDR3 loop is CSGGRGTDTQYF. DNA of the CDR3: TGCAGCGGGGGGCGCGGAACAGATACGCAGTATTTT.

The CDR3 region is CAIAGTGSYEQYF. The CDR3 DNA is TGTGCCATCGCCGGGACAGGCTCCTACGAGCAGTACTTC. The V call is TRBV10-3, the J call TRBJ2-7; the match to TRBD1 covers 8 bases. V was clipped by 8 bases and J by 0 bases; unmatched bases: 3. There are 13 residues in the CDR3. CDR1 is ENHRY and CDR2 is SYGVKD in the germline V gene.

The V gene is TRBV2, the J gene TRBJ2-5; D perhaps matches TRBD1 (5 bases). Germline V gene data show CDR1 as SNHLY and CDR2 as FYNNEI. The CDR3 length is 11 residues. V was clipped by 6 bases and J by 5 bases, with 7 bases between them. The CDR3 DNA follows: TGTGCCAGCAGGACAGAGGAGACCCAGTACTTC. This sequence encodes CASRTEETQYF.

There are a few counts of this clone. V usage is TRBV29-1 and J usage is TRBJ2-1, with D tentatively TRBD2 (5 bases). V dropped 2 bases and J dropped 8 bases, with 13 bases sitting between them. The germline gives CDR1 SQVTM, CDR2 ANQGSEA. The CDR3 covers 13 residues. CDR3: CSVEKRSWDEQFF. Written as DNA, the CDR3 is TGCAGCGTTGAAAAGCGGAGCTGGGATGAGCAGTTCTTC.

This clone was observed a handful of times. CDR3 DNA sequence: TGTGCCAGCAGCCCAGGGACTTCCGAAAAACTGTTTTTT. Translated: CASSPGTSEKLFF. The J gene is TRBJ1-4, the V gene TRBV7-2, with D perhaps TRBD1 (5 bases). This CDR3 region has 13 residues. Trimming took off 5 bases at V and 8 bases at J, with 12 bases between the two ends. The germline V gene encodes CDR1 SGHTA and CDR2 FQGNSA.

The chain is built from TRBV5-1 and TRBJ1-5; TRBD1 aligns across 8 bases. Per the germline V gene, CDR1 is SGHRS and CDR2 is YFSETQ. This CDR3 region has 14 residues. J lost 7 bases, V lost 0 bases, and 3 bases had no gene match. CDR3 region: CASSLGDRGQPQHF. Written as DNA, the CDR3 is TGCGCCAGCAGCTTGGGTGACAGGGGACAGCCCCAGCATTTT. Variable domain in full (rest from reference TRBV5-1 and TRBJ1-5): KAGVTQTPRYLIKTRGQQVTLSCSPISGHRSVSWYQQTPGQGLQFLFEYFSETQRNKGNFPGRFSGRQFSNSRSEMNVSTLELGDSALYLCASSLGDRGQPQHFGDGTRLSIL.

There are a few counts of this clone. The chain links TRBV18 to TRBJ2-7; no reliable D call. The V and J ends lost 6 bases and 1 base respectively, with 10 bases between them. The CDR3 is 13 amino acids. Germline loops: CDR1 KGHSH, CDR2 LQKENI. For the CDR3, the DNA is TGTGCCAGCTCTCCAGCCCTATCCTACGAGCAGTACTTC. Translated, it gives CASSPALSYEQYF.

This chain joins TRBV4-1 and TRBJ1-5; TRBD1 is a possible D gene (6 bases). This CDR3 is built from 14 residues. V was pared by 0 bases and J by 5 bases, with 8 bases between. Germline V gene lookup returns CDR1 MGHRA and CDR2 YSYEKL. As DNA, the CDR3 is TGCGCCAGCAGCCAAGATAGGGGGTATCAGCCCCAGCATTTT. Encoded protein: CASSQDRGYQPQHF.

The V call is TRBV28, the J call TRBJ2-1, with TRBD1 matching 10 bases. Per the germline V gene, CDR1 is MDHEN and CDR2 is SYDVKM. Unmatched junction bases numbered 5, after V lost 4 bases and J lost 8 bases. The CDR3 spans 14 residues. CDR3 in DNA: TGTGCCAGCAGTTCAACCGGGACAGGGGATGAGCAGTTCTTC. It specifies CASSSTGTGDEQFF. Drawing the rest from reference TRBV28 and TRBJ2-1, the complete variable domain is DVKVTQSSRYLVKRTGEKVFLECVQDMDHENMFWYRQDPGLGLRLIYFSYDVKMKEKGDIPEGYSVSREKKERFSLILESASTNQTSMYLCASSSTGTGDEQFFGPGTRLTVL.

This rearrangement joins TRBV5-1 to TRBJ2-7; D perhaps matches TRBD1 (6 bases). The V end was cut by 0 bases, the J end by 2 bases, with 12 bases between. Germline CDR1 is SGHRS and CDR2 is YFSETQ. There are 15 residues in the CDR3. In DNA form, the CDR3 reads TGCGCCAGCAGCTTGGCCGCACAGGGTCCCTACGAGCAGTACTTC. It codes for CASSLAAQGPYEQYF.

The chain carries TRBV13 and TRBJ1-1; D ambiguous. The ends were cut back, 5 bases at V and 4 bases at J, with 14 bases in the middle. The CDR3 consists of 14 residues. Germline V gene sequence: CDR1 PRHDT, CDR2 FYEKMQ (reference sequence). For the CDR3, the DNA is TGTGCCAGCAGCGTCCGCCACTCGGGCACTGAAGCTTTCTTT. This translates into CASSVRHSGTEAFF.

This clone was seen once. The rearrangement links TRBV18 to TRBJ1-1; TRBD1 might be the D (5 bases). Germline-derived CDR1 and CDR2 are KGHSH and LQKENI. The CDR3 spans 16 residues. Trimming removed 6 bases at V and 0 bases at J, with 17 bases between. The CDR3: CASSLNGGVMNTEAFF. CDR3 in DNA: TGTGCCAGCTCCTTAAACGGGGGGGTAATGAACACTGAAGCTTTCTTT.

V and J are TRBV19 and TRBJ2-7; tentative D call: TRBD1 (5 bases). CDR1 is LNHDA, CDR2 SQIVND, per germline (reference sequence). Trimming removed 4 bases at V and 1 base at J, with 8 bases between. The CDR3 runs to 13 residues. The CDR3 bases are TGTGCCAGTAGTACCCAGGGTTCCTACGAGCAGTACTTC. Protein: CASSTQGSYEQYF.

V gene TRBV7-9 combines with J gene TRBJ1-2, with a possible D match to TRBD1 (5 bases). Trimming cost V 4 bases and J 9 bases, with 21 bases left between them. The CDR3 has 15 residues. Germline assignment: CDR1 SEHNR and CDR2 FQNEAQ (reference sequence). The CDR3 sequence: CASSSYKGTSLSYTF. The CDR3 DNA sequence: TGTGCCAGCAGCTCCTATAAGGGGACTTCTTTGAGCTACACCTTC.

The chain employs TRBV5-6 and TRBJ2-5, with 10 nucleotides matching TRBD2. Looked up from germline, CDR1 is SGHDT and CDR2 is YYEEEE. J was trimmed by 5 bases and V by 0 bases; bases with no gene match: 4. The CDR3 runs to 15 residues. This CDR3 reads CASSLAKAGGETQYF. Here the CDR3 DNA reads TGTGCCAGCAGCTTGGCCAAAGCGGGAGGGGAGACCCAGTACTTC.

The J gene is TRBJ2-6, the V gene TRBV18; D gene unclear. Trimming cost V 6 bases and J 8 bases, with 11 bases left between them. This CDR3 contains 13 residues. Germline CDR1 reads KGHSH; CDR2 reads LQKENI. The CDR3: CASSPSNPNVLTF. DNA of the CDR3: TGTGCCAGCTCCCCCAGTAATCCCAACGTCCTGACTTTC. The whole variable domain, filled in from reference TRBV18 and TRBJ2-6, reads NAGVMQNPRHLVRRRGQEARLRCSPMKGHSHVYWYRQLPEEGLKFMVYLQKENIIDESGMPKERFSAEFPKEGPSILRIQQVVRGDSAAYFCASSPSNPNVLTFGAGSRLTVL.

The table lists this clone with a few counts. V is TRBV11-2 and J is TRBJ1-1; D gene unclear. The CDR3 is 13 amino acids. V was clipped by 2 bases and J by 4 bases, with 8 bases between them. The germline V gene has CDR1 SGHAT and CDR2 FQNNGV. The CDR3 region has the DNA TGTGCCAGCAGCTTATTTGAGGGCACTGAAGCTTTCTTT. Translated, it gives CASSLFEGTEAFF.

A few counts support this clone. The chain employs TRBV7-2 and TRBJ2-1, with no clear D. Germline V lookup: CDR1 SGHTA, CDR2 FQGNSA. Trimming left V 3 bases short and J 0 bases short, with 12 bases between. This CDR3 is built from 16 residues. CDR3: CASSFSSRSSYNEQFF. DNA for the CDR3: TGTGCCAGCAGCTTTTCTTCGAGGAGCTCCTACAATGAGCAGTTCTTC.

For this clone: The junction shows a germline mismatch at one end, possibly a read error. The chain has TRBV7-2 and TRBJ1-5; the D is unclear. The germline V gene has CDR1 SGHTA and CDR2 FQGNSA. The CDR3 is made up of 13 amino acids. CDR3 in amino acids: CASSGSPNQPQHF. CDR3 bases: TGTGCCAGCAGCGGGAGTCCTAATCAACCCCAGCATTTT.

This chain joins TRBV6-1 and TRBJ1-4; weak D call: TRBD1 (5 bases). CDR3 length equals 13 residues. The V end was cut by 7 bases, the J end by 0 bases, with 6 bases between. Looked up from germline, CDR1 is MNHNS and CDR2 is SASEGT. The CDR3 nucleotides read TGTGCCAGCACAGGGACAACTAATGAAAAACTGTTTTTT. Protein: CASTGTTNEKLFF.

This clone was observed a few times. This chain connects TRBV6-6 to TRBJ2-7; 8 bases agree with TRBD1. The V and J ends lost 4 bases and 7 bases, in that order; junction bases with no gene match: 12. Germline CDR1 is MNHNY and CDR2 is SVGAGI (reference sequence). This CDR3 comprises 15 residues. DNA for the CDR3: TGTGCCAGCAGTTCGCCGGAGACAGGGGTTAGAGAGCAGTACTTC. Encoded protein: CASSSPETGVREQYF.

This rearrangement joins TRBV2 to TRBJ1-1; TRBD1 might be the D (5 bases). The germline V gene encodes CDR1 SNHLY and CDR2 FYNNEI. Deletions cut 4 bases from V and 1 base from J, with 13 bases between. The CDR3 has 15 residues. The CDR3 is CASSASLTGNTEAFF. The CDR3 nucleotides are TGTGCCAGCAGTGCTTCACTTACAGGGAACACTGAAGCTTTCTTT.

The chain is built from TRBV11-2 and TRBJ2-7, with 9 bases matching TRBD1. Germline V gene data show CDR1 as SGHAT and CDR2 as FQNNGV. The CDR3 sequence is 16 residues long. The V segment lost 5 bases and the J segment 2 bases; nucleotides outside the gene matches: 10. DNA for the CDR3: TGTGCCAGCAGCGAGATTAGGGGACAGGGTACCTACGAGCAGTACTTC. Protein: CASSEIRGQGTYEQYF.